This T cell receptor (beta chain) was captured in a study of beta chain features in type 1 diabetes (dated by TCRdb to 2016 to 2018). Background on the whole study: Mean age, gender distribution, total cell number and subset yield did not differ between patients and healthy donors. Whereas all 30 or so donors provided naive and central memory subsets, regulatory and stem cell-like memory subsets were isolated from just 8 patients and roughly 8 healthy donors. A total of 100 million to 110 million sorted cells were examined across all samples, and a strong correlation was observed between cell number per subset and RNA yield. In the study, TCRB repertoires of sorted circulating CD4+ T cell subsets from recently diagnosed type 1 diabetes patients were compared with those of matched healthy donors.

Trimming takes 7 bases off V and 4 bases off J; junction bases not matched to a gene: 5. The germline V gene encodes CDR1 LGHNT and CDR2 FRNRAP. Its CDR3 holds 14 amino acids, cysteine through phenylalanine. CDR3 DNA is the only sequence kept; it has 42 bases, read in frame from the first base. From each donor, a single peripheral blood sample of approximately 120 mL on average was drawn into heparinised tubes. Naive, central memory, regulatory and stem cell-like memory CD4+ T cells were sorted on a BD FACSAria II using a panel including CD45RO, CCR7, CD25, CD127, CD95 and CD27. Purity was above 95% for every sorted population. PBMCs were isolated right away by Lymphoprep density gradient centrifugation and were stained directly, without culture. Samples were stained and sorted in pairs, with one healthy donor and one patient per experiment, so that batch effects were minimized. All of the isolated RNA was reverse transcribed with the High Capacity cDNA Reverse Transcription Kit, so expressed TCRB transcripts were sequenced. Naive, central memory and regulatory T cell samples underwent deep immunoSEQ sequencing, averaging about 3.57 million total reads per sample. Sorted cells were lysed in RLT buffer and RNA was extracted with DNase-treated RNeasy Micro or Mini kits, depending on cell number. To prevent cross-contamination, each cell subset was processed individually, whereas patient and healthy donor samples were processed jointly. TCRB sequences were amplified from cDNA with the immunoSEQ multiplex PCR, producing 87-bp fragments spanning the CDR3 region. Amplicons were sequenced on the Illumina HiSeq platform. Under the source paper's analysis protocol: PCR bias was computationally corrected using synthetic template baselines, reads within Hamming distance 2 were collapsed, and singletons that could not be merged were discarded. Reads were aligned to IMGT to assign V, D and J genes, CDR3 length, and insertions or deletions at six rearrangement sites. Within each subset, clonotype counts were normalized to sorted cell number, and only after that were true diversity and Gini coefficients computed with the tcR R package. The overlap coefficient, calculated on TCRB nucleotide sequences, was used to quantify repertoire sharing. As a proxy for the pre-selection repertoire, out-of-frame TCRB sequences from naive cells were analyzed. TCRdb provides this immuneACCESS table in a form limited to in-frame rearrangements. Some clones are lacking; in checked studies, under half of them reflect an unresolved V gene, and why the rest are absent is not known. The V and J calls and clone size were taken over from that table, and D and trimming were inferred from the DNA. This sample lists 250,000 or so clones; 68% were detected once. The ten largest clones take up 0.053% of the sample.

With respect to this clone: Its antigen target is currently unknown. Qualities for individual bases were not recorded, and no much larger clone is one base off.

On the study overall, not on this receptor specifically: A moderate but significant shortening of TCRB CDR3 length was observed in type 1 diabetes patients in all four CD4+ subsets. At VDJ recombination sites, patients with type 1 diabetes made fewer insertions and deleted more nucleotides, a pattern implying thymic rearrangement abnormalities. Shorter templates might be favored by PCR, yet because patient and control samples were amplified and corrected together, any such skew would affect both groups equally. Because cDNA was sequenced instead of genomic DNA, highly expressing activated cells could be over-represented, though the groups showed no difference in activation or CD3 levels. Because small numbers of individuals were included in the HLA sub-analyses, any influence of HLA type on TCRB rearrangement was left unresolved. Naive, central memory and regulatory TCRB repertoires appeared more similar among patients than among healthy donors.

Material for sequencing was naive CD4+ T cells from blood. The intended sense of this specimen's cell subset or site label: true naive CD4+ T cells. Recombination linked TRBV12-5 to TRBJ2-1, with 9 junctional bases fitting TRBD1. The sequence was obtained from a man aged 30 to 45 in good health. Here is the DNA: TGTGCTAGTGTTCTAGGACAGGGGTACAATGAGCAGTTCTTC. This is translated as CASVLGQGYNEQFF.